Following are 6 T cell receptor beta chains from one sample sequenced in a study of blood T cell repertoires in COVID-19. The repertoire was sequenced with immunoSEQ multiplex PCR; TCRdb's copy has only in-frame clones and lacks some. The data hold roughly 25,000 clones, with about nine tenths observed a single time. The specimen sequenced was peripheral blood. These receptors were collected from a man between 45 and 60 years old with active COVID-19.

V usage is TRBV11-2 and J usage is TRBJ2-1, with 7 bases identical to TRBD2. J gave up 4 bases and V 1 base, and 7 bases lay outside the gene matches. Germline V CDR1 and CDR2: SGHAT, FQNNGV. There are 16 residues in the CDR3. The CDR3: CASSLGRGLLYNEQFF. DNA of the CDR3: TGTGCCAGCAGCTTAGGCCGGGGACTACTTTACAATGAGCAGTTCTTC.

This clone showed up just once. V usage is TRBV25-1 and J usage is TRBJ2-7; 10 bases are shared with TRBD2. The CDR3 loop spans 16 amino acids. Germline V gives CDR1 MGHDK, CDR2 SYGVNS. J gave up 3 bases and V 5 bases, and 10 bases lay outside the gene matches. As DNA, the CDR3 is TGTGCCAGCAGTACTATTAGCGGGAGGCACCGCTACGAGCAGTACGTC. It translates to CASSTISGRHRYEQYV.

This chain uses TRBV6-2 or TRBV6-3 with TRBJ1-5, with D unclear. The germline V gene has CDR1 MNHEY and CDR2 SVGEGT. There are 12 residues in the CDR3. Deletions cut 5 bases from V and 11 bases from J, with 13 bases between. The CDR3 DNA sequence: TGTGCCAGCAGTCCCTCCGGGGTAACCCAGCATTTT. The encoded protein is CASSPSGVTQHF.

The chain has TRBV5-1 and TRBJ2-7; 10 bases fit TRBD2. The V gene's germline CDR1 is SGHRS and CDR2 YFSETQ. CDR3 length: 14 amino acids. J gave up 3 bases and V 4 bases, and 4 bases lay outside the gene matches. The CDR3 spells CASSTSGASYEQYF. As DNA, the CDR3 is TGCGCCAGCAGCACTAGCGGGGCCAGCTACGAGCAGTACTTC. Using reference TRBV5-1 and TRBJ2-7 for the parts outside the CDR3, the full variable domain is KAGVTQTPRYLIKTRGQQVTLSCSPISGHRSVSWYQQTPGQGLQFLFEYFSETQRNKGNFPGRFSGRQFSNSRSEMNVSTLELGDSALYLCASSTSGASYEQYFGPGTRLTVT.

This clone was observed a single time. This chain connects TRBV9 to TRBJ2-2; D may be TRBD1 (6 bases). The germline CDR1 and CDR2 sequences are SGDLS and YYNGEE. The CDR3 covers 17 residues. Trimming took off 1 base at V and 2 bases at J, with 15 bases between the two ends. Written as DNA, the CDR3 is TGTGCCAGCAGCGTAATTCCCCGGGACACTAACACCGGGGAGCTGTTTTTT. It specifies CASSVIPRDTNTGELFF.

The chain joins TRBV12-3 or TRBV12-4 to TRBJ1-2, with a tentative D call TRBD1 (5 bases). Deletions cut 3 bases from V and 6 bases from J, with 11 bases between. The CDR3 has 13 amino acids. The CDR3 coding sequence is TGTGCCAGCAGTTTCAGGGTTTGGGATGGCTACACCTTC. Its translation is CASSFRVWDGYTF.